This T cell receptor (beta chain) was documented in a study of control samples from healthy donors and cancer patients. Sequenced by immunoSEQ multiplex PCR; TCRdb stores in-frame clones only, minus some. The sample lists about 41,000 clones, less than 95% seen once, with 20% to 30% in the top ten. The sequence derives from a man aged 55 to 69 in good health. The specimen was blood.

This CDR3 is CASSLGGQTRLQPQHF. DNA of the CDR3: TGTGCCAGCAGTTTAGGGGGACAGACTCGCCTTCAGCCCCAGCATTTT. The rearrangement joins TRBV28 to TRBJ1-5, with TRBD1 matching 7 bases. J gave up 6 bases and V 2 bases, and 10 bases lay outside the gene matches. The V gene's germline CDR1 is MDHEN and CDR2 SYDVKM. The CDR3 consists of 16 residues. Full variable domain (outside the CDR3, taken from reference TRBV28 and TRBJ1-5): DVKVTQSSRYLVKRTGEKVFLECVQDMDHENMFWYRQDPGLGLRLIYFSYDVKMKEKGDIPEGYSVSREKKERFSLILESASTNQTSMYLCASSLGGQTRLQPQHFGDGTRLSIL.